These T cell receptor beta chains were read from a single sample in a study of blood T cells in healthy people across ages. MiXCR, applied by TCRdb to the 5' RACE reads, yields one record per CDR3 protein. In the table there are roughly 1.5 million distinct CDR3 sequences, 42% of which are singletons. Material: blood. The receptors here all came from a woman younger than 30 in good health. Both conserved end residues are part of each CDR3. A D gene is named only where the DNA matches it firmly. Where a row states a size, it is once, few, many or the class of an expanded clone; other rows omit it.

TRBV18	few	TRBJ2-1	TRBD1	TGTGCCAGCTCACGAGGGACAGGGGACTACAATGAGCAGTTCTTC	CASSRGTGDYNEQFF
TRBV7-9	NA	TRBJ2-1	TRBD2	TGTGCCAGCAGCTTAGTGGGCGGGAGGATCTCCTACAATGAGCAGTTCTTC	CASSLVGGRISYNEQFF
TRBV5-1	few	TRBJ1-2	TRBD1	TGCGCCAGCAGCTTGGGTTTCGGGACAGGCGATGGCTACACCTTC	CASSLGFGTGDGYTF
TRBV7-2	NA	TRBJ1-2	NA	TGTGCCAGCAGGGGGGACAAAGATGGCTACACCTTC	CASRGDKDGYTF
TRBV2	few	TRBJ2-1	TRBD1	TGTGCCAGCAGGAGGGACAGGGGACTAAACAATGAGCAGTTCTTC	CASRRDRGLNNEQFF
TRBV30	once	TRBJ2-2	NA	TGTGCCTGGAATCAGGGGCCGAACACCGGGGAGCTGTTTTTT	CAWNQGPNTGELFF
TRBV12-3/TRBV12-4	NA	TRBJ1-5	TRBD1	TGTGCCAGCAGCCAAGGACAGGGTCCCCGGCCCCAGCATTTT	CASSQGQGPRPQHF
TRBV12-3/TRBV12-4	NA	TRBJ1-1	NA	TGTGCCAGCATCGGGGTGGCGAACACTGAAGCTTTCTTT	CASIGVANTEAFF
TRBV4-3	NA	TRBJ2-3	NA	TGCGCCAGCAGCCAAGTGGCTCAGCTTCCGGACACAGATACGCAGTATTTT	CASSQVAQLPDTDTQYF
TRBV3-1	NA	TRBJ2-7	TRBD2	TGTGCCACGACCGGGACTACCTACAATGAGCAGTACTTC	CATTGTTYNEQYF
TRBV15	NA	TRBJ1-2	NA	TGTGCCACCAGCTTCCGATCATTTAACTATGGCTACACCTTC	CATSFRSFNYGYTF
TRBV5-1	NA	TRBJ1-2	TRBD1	TGCGCCAGCAGCCTGACAGGGGGTCCTCCTGGCTACACCTTC	CASSLTGGPPGYTF
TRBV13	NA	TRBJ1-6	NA	TGTGCCAGCAGCTTGGAGAAAAACTATAATTCACCCCTCCACTTT	CASSLEKNYNSPLHF
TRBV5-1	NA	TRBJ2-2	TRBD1	TGCGCCAGCAGCAACAGGGGTCCCGGGGAGCTGTTTTTT	CASSNRGPGELFF
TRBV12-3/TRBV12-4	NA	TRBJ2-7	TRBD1	TGTGCCAGCAGTCGGCTAGGGGGCGCGTACAATGAGCAGTACTTC	CASSRLGGAYNEQYF
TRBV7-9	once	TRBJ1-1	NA	TGTGCCAGCAGCTTAGGGCTGATGACTGAAGCTTTCTTT	CASSLGLMTEAFF
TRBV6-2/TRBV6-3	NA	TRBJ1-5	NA	TGTGCCAGCAGTGGAGTCGTTGGGAGTCAGCCCCAGCATTTT	CASSGVVGSQPQHF
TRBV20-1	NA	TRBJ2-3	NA	TGCAGTGCTCCATTGACAGAGCAAGAGACCCAGTATTTT	CSAPLTEQETQYF
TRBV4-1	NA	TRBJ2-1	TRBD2	TGCGCCAGCAGCCAAATTAGCGGGGGTTACGAGCAGTTCTTC	CASSQISGGYEQFF
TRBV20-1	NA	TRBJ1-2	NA	TGCAGTGCTAGAGACCAAGACAGGCCCGCAGGTGGCTACACCTTC	CSARDQDRPAGGYTF
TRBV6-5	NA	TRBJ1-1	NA	TGTGCCAGCAGTTACGATTGGGGGAAGGCTGAAGCTTTCTTT	CASSYDWGKAEAFF
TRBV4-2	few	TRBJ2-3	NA	TGTGCCAGCAGCCAAGTCGGACGGGCTTCCCGCACAGATACGCAGTATTTT	CASSQVGRASRTDTQYF
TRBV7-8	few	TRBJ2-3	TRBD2	TGTGCCAGCAGCTTAGTAGCGGGAGGAGGGGCAGATACGCAGTATTTT	CASSLVAGGGADTQYF
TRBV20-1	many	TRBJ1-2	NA	TGCAGTGCTAGAGGGGATGGAGCGGTCTATGGCTACACCTTC	CSARGDGAVYGYTF
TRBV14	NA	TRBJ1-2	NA	TGTGCCAGCAGCCCCTTTACCCGGGACTATGGCTACACCTTC	CASSPFTRDYGYTF
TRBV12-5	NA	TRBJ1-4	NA	TGTGCTAGTGGTGTAGGGACAACTAATGAAAAACTGTTTTTT	CASGVGTTNEKLFF